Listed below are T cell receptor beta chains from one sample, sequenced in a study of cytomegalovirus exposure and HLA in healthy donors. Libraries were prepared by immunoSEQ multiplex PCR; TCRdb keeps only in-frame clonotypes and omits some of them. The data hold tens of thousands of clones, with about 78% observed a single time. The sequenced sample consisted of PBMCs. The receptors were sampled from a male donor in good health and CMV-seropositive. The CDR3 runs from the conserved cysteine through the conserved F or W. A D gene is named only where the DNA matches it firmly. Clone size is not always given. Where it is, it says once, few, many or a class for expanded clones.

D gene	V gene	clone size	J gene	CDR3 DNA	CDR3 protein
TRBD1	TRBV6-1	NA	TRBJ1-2	TGTGCCAGCAGCGAACAACCATGGACAGGGGATGGCTACACCTTC	CASSEQPWTGDGYTF
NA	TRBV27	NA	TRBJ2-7	TGTGCCAGCAGTTTTAGGACACCCTTATACGAGCAGTACTTC	CASSFRTPLYEQYF
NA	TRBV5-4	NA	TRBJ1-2	TGTGCCAGCAGCTTTACAGTGAATGCTAACTATGGCTACACCTTC	CASSFTVNANYGYTF
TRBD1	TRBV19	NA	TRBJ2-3	TGTGCCAGTAGTTCACAGGGGGCGCGGGTGGATACGCAGTATTTT	CASSSQGARVDTQYF
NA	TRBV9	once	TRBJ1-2	TGTGCCAGCAGCCCATCTGGGCCTGACTATGGCTACACCTTC	CASSPSGPDYGYTF
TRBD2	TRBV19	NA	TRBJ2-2	TGTGCCAGTAGTGATTTTAGCGGGATATTTACCACCGGGGAGCTGTTTTTT	CASSDFSGIFTTGELFF
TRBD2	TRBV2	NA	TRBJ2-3	TGTGCCAGCAGTGATTTAACAGTCCAAGGACTAGCGAGAGTAGATACGCAGTATTTT	CASSDLTVQGLARVDTQYF
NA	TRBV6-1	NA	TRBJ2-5	TGTGCCAGCAGTGAAGTGGGCTTGGACATCCTAGCGGAGACCCAGTACTTC	CASSEVGLDILAETQYF
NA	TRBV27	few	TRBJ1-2	TGTGCCAGCAGTTTAACAGGGCCCCCTAGGCATGGCTACACCTTC	CASSLTGPPRHGYTF
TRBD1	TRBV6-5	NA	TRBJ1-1	TGTGCCAGCAGCCTACAGGGGGCCACTGAAGCTTTCTTT	CASSLQGATEAFF
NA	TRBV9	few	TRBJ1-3	TGTGCCAGCAGCCCACGGACACGTTCTGGAAACACCATATATTTT	CASSPRTRSGNTIYF
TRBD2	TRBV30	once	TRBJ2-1	TGTGCCTGGAGGCCGACTAGCGTCTCCTACAATGAGCAGTTCTTC	CAWRPTSVSYNEQFF
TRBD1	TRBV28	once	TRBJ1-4	TGTGCCAGCCAGGAAGGGGGCCGAGAAAAACTGTTTTTT	CASQEGGREKLFF
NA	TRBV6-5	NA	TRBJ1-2	TGTGCCAGCAGACAAATGGTTTCAGGGGAGTATGGCTACACCTTC	CASRQMVSGEYGYTF
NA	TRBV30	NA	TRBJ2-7	TGTGCCTGGAGTGTAGGGGCGGCTATCTACGAGCAGTACTTC	CAWSVGAAIYEQYF
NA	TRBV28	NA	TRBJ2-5	TGTGCCAGCAGGAGGGGGGGCCGGTACCAAGAGACCCAGTACTTC	CASRRGGRYQETQYF
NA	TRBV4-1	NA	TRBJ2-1	TGCGCCAGCGCACCGCGGGCCCTCAACTACAATGAGCAGTTCTTC	CASAPRALNYNEQFF
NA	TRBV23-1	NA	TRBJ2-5	TGCGCCAGCAGTCACCCTAGGACAGCGAGGGTCCAAGAGACCCAGTACTTC	CASSHPRTARVQETQYF
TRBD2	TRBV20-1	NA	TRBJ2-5	TGCAGTGGCGGGGGAGCGGAGACCCAGTACTTC	CSGGGAETQYF
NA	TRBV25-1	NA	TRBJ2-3	TGTGCCAGCAGTGTCGCCGGGTCCACAGATACGCAGTATTTT	CASSVAGSTDTQYF
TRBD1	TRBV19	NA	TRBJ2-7	TGTGCCAGTAGTGACCCGGGACAGGGGGCCTACGAGCAGTACTTC	CASSDPGQGAYEQYF
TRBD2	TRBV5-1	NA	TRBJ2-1	TGCGCCACCGCCACCGCGGGAGGGCCGGGGGGTGAGCAGTTCTTC	CATATAGGPGGEQFF
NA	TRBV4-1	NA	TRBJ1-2	TGCGCCAGCAGCCTCCCCGGCAGGGCTCGGAATGGCTACACCTTC	CASSLPGRARNGYTF
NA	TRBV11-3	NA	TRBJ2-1	TGTGCCAGCAGCCACGGACTTGAGCAGTTCTTC	CASSHGLEQFF
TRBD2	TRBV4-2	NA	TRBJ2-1	TGTGCCAGCAGCCCGGGGACTAGCGGGGCCCTAAGCTCCTACAATGAGCAGTTCTTC	CASSPGTSGALSSYNEQFF
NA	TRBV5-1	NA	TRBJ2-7	TGCGCCAGCAGCCCCTCGGGGTACGAGCAGTACTTC	CASSPSGYEQYF
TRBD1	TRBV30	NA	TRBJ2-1	TGTGCCTGGAGCGCCCCCGTACAGGGGCAGAGTGAGCAGTTCTTC	CAWSAPVQGQSEQFF
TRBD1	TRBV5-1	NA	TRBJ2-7	TGCGCCAGCAGCCCCGGGGACAGGGGGTCGAACGAGCAGTACTTC	CASSPGDRGSNEQYF
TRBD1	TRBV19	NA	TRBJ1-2	TGTGCCAGTAGTATACCGGGACAGGGCTTCTATGGCTACACCTTC	CASSIPGQGFYGYTF
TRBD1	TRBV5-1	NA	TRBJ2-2	TGCGCCAGTAGCTCCCAGACAGGGATGAACACCGGGGAGCTGTTTTTT	CASSSQTGMNTGELFF
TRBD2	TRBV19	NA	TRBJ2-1	TGTGCCAGTAGTATCGCTAGCGGGTTTTACAATGAGCAGTTCTTC	CASSIASGFYNEQFF
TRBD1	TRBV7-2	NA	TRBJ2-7	TGTGCCAGCAGCTGGACAGGGAGCTCCTACGAGCAGTACTTC	CASSWTGSSYEQYF
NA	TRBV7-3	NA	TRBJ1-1	TGTGCCAGCAGCCCCCAGGGGAACACTGAAGCTTTCTTT	CASSPQGNTEAFF
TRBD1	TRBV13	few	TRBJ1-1	TGTGCCAGCAACAGACAGGGTGAGAGAACTGAAGCTTTCTTT	CASNRQGERTEAFF
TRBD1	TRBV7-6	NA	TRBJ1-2	TGTGCCAGCAGCCTGGACAGGGGCTTCGGCTACACCTTC	CASSLDRGFGYTF
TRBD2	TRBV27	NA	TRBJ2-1	TGTGCCAGCAGTTTAGTGGGGGGGGCGGGGGGGCCCAATGAGCAGTTCTTC	CASSLVGGAGGPNEQFF